This T cell receptor (beta chain) was captured by sequencing in a study of liver allograft versus peripheral blood T cells. At the level of the study: Graft-liver T cell receptor repertoires were compared against recipient peripheral blood repertoires.

Germline V gene lookup returns CDR1 PRHDT and CDR2 FYEKMQ (reference sequence). This CDR3 spans 17 amino acids. V was clipped by 8 bases and J by 5 bases, with 25 bases between them. TCRdb used MiXCR to reprocess the reads, holding one entry per CDR3 protein. Here the sample spans roughly 10,000 distinct CDR3 sequences, around 18% being singletons. In this sample, this clonotype is medium-sized (0.01 to 0.1%). The rearrangement uses TRBV13 and TRBJ2-1; possibly TRBD1 or TRBD2 for D (6 bases each). This TCR was recovered from a human patient who had a liver transplant. Some T cells may possibly be graft donor cells. This chain's CDR3 is CASGQPRTGARDNEQFF. DNA for the CDR3: TGTGCCAGCGGTCAGCCTCGGACGGGGGCGAGAGACAATGAGCAGTTCTTC.